This T cell receptor beta chain was recorded in a study of OX40 agonist ivuxolimab in advanced cancers. The germline CDR1 and CDR2 sequences are SGHTA and FQGTGA. The V gene lost 2 bases and the J gene lost 3 bases, with 17 bases spanning the gap. This CDR3 has 16 residues. Only in-frame clones appear in the TCRdb table, and some are missing; sequencing was by immunoSEQ multiplex PCR. The table includes some 95,000 clones, 70% to 90% detected once. The clonotype comes from an adult with an advanced solid tumor such as melanoma, head and neck, liver or kidney cancer. Here the sequenced sample was CD4+ or CD8+ T cells sorted from blood, taken in a trial of the OX40 agonist ivuxolimab. V and J are TRBV7-3 and TRBJ2-7; possible D gene TRBD2, 5 bases. CDR3 amino acids: CASSLDPTRSSYEQYF. The CDR3 region has the DNA TGTGCCAGCAGCTTAGATCCTACTAGGTCCAGCTACGAGCAGTACTTC. Supplemented by reference TRBV7-3 and TRBJ2-7, the full variable domain reads GAGVSQTPSNKVTEKGKYVELRCDPISGHTALYWYRQSLGQGPEFLIYFQGTGAADDSGLPNDRFFAVRPEGSVSTLKIQRTERGDSAVYLCASSLDPTRSSYEQYFGPGTRLTVT.